What follows is one T cell receptor (beta chain) and its context. Antigen unknown. Time point specified: week 47, end of study. Doses of 300 ug of mutant IDH1 20-mer peptide were given with topical imiquimod. This CDR3 is 14 amino acids long. CDR1 SGHDN and CDR2 FVKESK come from the germline V gene. Trimming pared 2 bases from V and 2 bases from J, leaving 9 bases between. The source of the sample is a study of a mutant IDH1 vaccine in newly diagnosed glioma. Study in general: Vaccine administration was initiated 4-6 weeks following radiotherapy alone, or with temozolomide cycles.

Clones were sequenced by immunoSEQ multiplex PCR, and TCRdb holds only the in-frame ones, with some missing. The sample contains nearly 50,000 clones, around 85% of which appear only once. Sequences were derived from PBMCs, sampled from a glioma patient whose treatment included an IDH1 peptide vaccine. The TCR was taken from a woman aged 30 to 39 with glioma. Some clones in this sample may be carry-over from other donors' samples. This sequence joins TRBV14 and TRBJ2-5; D call uncertain. The DNA for the CDR3 is TGTGCCAGCAGCCAATTGAATATACAAGAGACCCAGTACTTC. It encodes CASSQLNIQETQYF.